The 7 T cell receptor beta chains below come from one sample, sequenced in a study of blood T cells in healthy people across ages. It was with a sample-barcoded 5' primer and a J-beta primer mix that a second PCR of roughly 7 to 12 cycles was run. One entry per CDR3 protein, called by TCRdb with MiXCR from the 5' RACE reads. The sample gives 1.5 million or so distinct CDR3 sequences, less than 45% of which show up once; approximately 4.1% is in the top ten. Sequences were obtained from blood. These receptors all stem from a woman younger than 30 in good health.

The V call is TRBV20-1, the J call TRBJ1-4; D might be TRBD1 (5 bases). The CDR3 contains 14 residues. Germline V CDR1 and CDR2: DFQATT, SNEGSKA (reference sequence). V was trimmed by 1 base and J by 1 base, leaving 7 bases between them. CDR3 sequence: CSARAQGTNEKLFF. CDR3 sequence (DNA): TGCAGTGCTAGAGCGCAGGGAACTAATGAAAAACTGTTTTTT.

The chain carries TRBV11-2 and TRBJ1-3; D remains ambiguous. Germline V gives CDR1 SGHAT, CDR2 FQNNGV. The CDR3 spans 15 residues. V lost 2 bases to trimming and J lost 0 bases, with 8 bases between them. The CDR3 bases are TGTGCCAGCAGCTTAATAGACTTCTCTGGAAACACCATATATTTT. Translated, it gives CASSLIDFSGNTIYF.

This clonotype has a handful of counts. The chain recombines TRBV9 with TRBJ2-5; D is possibly TRBD2 (5 bases). This CDR3 is built from 15 residues. Trimming left V 3 bases short and J 11 bases short, with 23 bases between. Germline loops: CDR1 SGDLS, CDR2 YYNGEE. The CDR3 DNA reads TGTGCCAGCAGCGGTCAGATCACGGGGTACAATGAGCAGTACTTC. Encoded protein: CASSGQITGYNEQYF.

This clonotype was seen only a few times. The V gene is TRBV5-1, the J gene TRBJ2-5; 8 bases line up with TRBD2. Per germline, CDR1 SGHRS and CDR2 YFSETQ. Trimming cost V 0 bases and J 11 bases; bases outside gene matches: 15. The CDR3 has 16 amino acids. The CDR3: CASSLDPAGVLSGQYF. The CDR3 DNA reads TGCGCCAGCAGCTTGGATCCAGCGGGAGTTTTGAGTGGGCAGTACTTC.

The chain uses TRBV20-1 and TRBJ1-5; 8 bases are a match to TRBD1. Germline lookup yields CDR1 DFQATT and CDR2 SNEGSKA (reference sequence). V gave up 5 bases and J gave up 3 bases; unmatched junction bases: 3. This CDR3 has 13 amino acids. As DNA, the CDR3 is TGCAGTGCTTTGGGACAGGACAATCAGCCCCAGCATTTT. This codes for CSALGQDNQPQHF.

This clonotype was seen only once. The chain couples TRBV6-2 or TRBV6-3 to TRBJ2-1; D possibly corresponds to TRBD1 (5 bases). CDR3 length: 13 residues. The ends were cut back, 9 bases at V and 5 bases at J, with 14 bases in the middle. Germline V gene lookup returns CDR1 MNHEY and CDR2 SVGEGT. The CDR3 DNA follows: TGTGCCAGGCACCAGACAGCAAACAATGAGCAGTTCTTC. Translating gives CARHQTANNEQFF.

The genes are TRBV7-2 and TRBJ2-3; no clear D gene. V lost 5 bases and J lost 4, with 10 bases in between. Germline lookup yields CDR1 SGHTA and CDR2 FQGNSA. CDR3 length: 13 amino acids. In DNA, the CDR3 is TGTGCCAGCAGCCGGGCGCCCTCAGATACGCAGTATTTT. Amino acid sequence: CASSRAPSDTQYF.